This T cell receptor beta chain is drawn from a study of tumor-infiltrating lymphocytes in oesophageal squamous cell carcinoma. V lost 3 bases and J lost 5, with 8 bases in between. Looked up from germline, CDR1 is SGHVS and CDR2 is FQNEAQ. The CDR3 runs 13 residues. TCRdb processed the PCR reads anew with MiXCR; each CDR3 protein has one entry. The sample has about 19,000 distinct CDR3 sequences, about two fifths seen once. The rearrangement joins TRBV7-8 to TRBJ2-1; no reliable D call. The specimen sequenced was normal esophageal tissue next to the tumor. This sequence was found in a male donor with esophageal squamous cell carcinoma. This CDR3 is CASSFSQNNEQFF. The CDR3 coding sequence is TGTGCCAGCAGCTTTTCACAGAACAATGAGCAGTTCTTC.